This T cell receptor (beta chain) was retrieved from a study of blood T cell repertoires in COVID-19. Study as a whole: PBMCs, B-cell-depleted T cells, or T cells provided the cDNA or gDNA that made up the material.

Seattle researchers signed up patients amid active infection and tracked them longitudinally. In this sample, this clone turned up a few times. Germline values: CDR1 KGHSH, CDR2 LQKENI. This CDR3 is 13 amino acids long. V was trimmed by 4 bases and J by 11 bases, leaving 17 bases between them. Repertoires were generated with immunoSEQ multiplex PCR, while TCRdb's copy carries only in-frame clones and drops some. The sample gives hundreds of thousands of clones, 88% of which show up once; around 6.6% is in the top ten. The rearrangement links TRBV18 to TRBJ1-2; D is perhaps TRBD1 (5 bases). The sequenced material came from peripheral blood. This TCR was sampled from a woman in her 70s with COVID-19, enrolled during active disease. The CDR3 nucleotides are TGTGCCAGCTCACTAGCACGGGGAGGGGAATACACCTTC. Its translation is CASSLARGGEYTF.